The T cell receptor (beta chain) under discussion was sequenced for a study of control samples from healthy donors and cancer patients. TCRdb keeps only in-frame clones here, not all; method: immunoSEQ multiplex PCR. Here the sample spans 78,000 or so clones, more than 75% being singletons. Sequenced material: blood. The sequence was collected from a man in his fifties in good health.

CDR3 loop: CASSFQGNTEAFF. As DNA, the CDR3 is TGTGCCAGCAGCTTTCAGGGGAACACTGAAGCTTTCTTT. V gene TRBV11-2 combines with J gene TRBJ1-1, with D tentatively TRBD1 (5 bases). Germline loops: CDR1 SGHAT, CDR2 FQNNGV. Trimming cost V 3 bases and J 1 base, with 6 bases left between them. This CDR3 region has 13 residues.